These 32 T cell receptor beta chains were all obtained from the same sample, sequenced in a study of blood T cell repertoires in COVID-19. Assay used: immunoSEQ multiplex PCR; TCRdb lists only in-frame clones, some missing. Of about 480,000 clones listed, nearly 90% are singletons. Source material: peripheral blood. The receptors were gathered from a man aged 18 to 30 with COVID-19, enrolled during active disease.

The V and J genes are TRBV2 and TRBJ2-1, with TRBD2 matching over 10 bases. The CDR3 is made up of 15 amino acids. Germline loops: CDR1 SNHLY, CDR2 FYNNEI. Losses at the gene ends were 6 bases for V and 4 bases for J; bases not matched to a gene: 6. CDR3 residues: CASRRLAGEYNEQFF. The DNA for the CDR3 is TGTGCCAGCAGGCGTCTAGCGGGAGAGTACAATGAGCAGTTCTTC.

V usage is TRBV3-1 (or the pseudogene TRBV3-2) and J usage is TRBJ2-1, with 10 bases lining up with TRBD2. The CDR3 covers 12 residues. Germline V gene lookup returns CDR1 LGHDT and CDR2 YNNKEL (reference sequence). V was clipped by 4 bases and J by 10 bases; unmatched bases: 1. The CDR3 protein is CASSRAGGEQFF. The CDR3 DNA follows: TGTGCCAGCAGCCGAGCGGGGGGGGAGCAGTTCTTC.

The chain recombines TRBV19 with TRBJ2-1; 10 bases are shared with TRBD2. Germline values: CDR1 LNHDA, CDR2 SQIVND (reference sequence). This CDR3 contains 17 residues. J gave up 3 bases and V 0 bases, and 5 bases lay outside the gene matches. CDR3 region: CASSIDRTSGDYNEQFF. Here the CDR3 DNA reads TGTGCCAGTAGTATAGATCGTACTAGCGGGGACTACAATGAGCAGTTCTTC.

This chain joins TRBV29-1 and TRBJ2-5, with 12 bases lining up with TRBD2. The trim removed 6 bases at V and 0 bases at J, leaving 5 bases unmatched. The V gene's germline CDR1 is SQVTM and CDR2 ANQGSEA. This CDR3 has 15 amino acids. The CDR3 DNA reads TGCAGCGTACGGACTAGCGGGACTTACCAAGAGACCCAGTACTTC. This translates into CSVRTSGTYQETQYF.

V is TRBV5-4 and J is TRBJ2-7; perhaps TRBD2 as D (5 bases). The CDR3 contains 15 residues. The germline V gene has CDR1 SGHNT and CDR2 YYREEE (reference sequence). Trimming left V 0 bases short and J 1 base short, with 11 bases between. The DNA of the CDR3 is TGTGCCAGCAGCTTGGGGCTAGCACCTTCCTACGAGCAGTACTTC. Protein sequence: CASSLGLAPSYEQYF.

The chain joins TRBV10-2 to TRBJ2-2; 9 bases map to TRBD2. The V segment lost 3 bases and the J segment 3 bases; nucleotides outside the gene matches: 2. Per germline, CDR1 WSHSY and CDR2 SAAADI. The CDR3 is 15 amino acids. The CDR3 here is CASSETSGYTGELFF. In nucleotides, the CDR3 is TGCGCCAGCAGTGAAACTAGCGGGTACACCGGGGAGCTGTTTTTT.

This sequence joins TRBV24-1 and TRBJ2-7; no clear D. Trimming pared 4 bases from V and 9 bases from J, leaving 9 bases between. The CDR3 is 11 residues long. Looked up from germline, CDR1 is KGHDR and CDR2 is SFDVKD. CDR3 bases: TGTGCCACCAGTGACGCGCGTGGGCAGTACTTC. Its translation is CATSDARGQYF.

The chain links TRBV7-2 to TRBJ2-5; 10 nucleotides line up with TRBD2. V lost 5 bases and J lost 4; bases outside the gene matches: 13. The CDR3 has 17 amino acids. CDR1 is SGHTA, CDR2 FQGNSA, per germline. The CDR3 DNA is TGTGCCAGCAGCCCTGCCGACTATCTAGCGGGAGCAGAGACCCAGTACTTC. Encoded protein: CASSPADYLAGAETQYF.

The J gene is TRBJ1-2, the V gene TRBV2; TRBD1 agrees at 8 bases. V gave up 2 bases and J gave up 8 bases; unmatched junction bases: 7. Germline CDR1 SNHLY, CDR2 FYNNEI. The CDR3 is 14 amino acids. The CDR3 reads CASSETGTGGGYTF. The CDR3 coding sequence is TGTGCCAGCAGTGAAACCGGGACAGGAGGCGGCTACACCTTC.

The V gene is TRBV5-6, the J gene TRBJ1-1; D might be TRBD1 (6 bases). Trimming took off 2 bases at V and 1 base at J, with 12 bases between the two ends. The CDR3 loop spans 15 amino acids. Germline CDR1 is SGHDT and CDR2 is YYEEEE. CDR3 sequence: CASSFLGQSNTEAFF. The CDR3, as DNA: TGTGCCAGCAGCTTCCTTGGACAGTCGAACACTGAAGCTTTCTTT.

The chain carries TRBV6-5 and TRBJ1-3; a weak D match, TRBD1 (5 bases). Germline CDR1 is MNHEY and CDR2 is SVGAGI. CDR3 length: 14 residues. V gave up 6 bases and J gave up 2 bases, with 11 bases separating them. The CDR3 spells CASRLGGTGNTIYF. CDR3 nucleotides: TGTGCCAGCAGGTTGGGGGGGACTGGAAACACCATATATTTT.

The chain uses TRBV2 and TRBJ2-1; the D gene is possibly TRBD1 (6 bases). The CDR3 sequence is 13 residues long. The ends were cut back, 6 bases at V and 5 bases at J, with 11 bases in the middle. Germline CDR1 reads SNHLY; CDR2 reads FYNNEI. The CDR3 sequence: CASSLDRNNEQFF. The CDR3 DNA follows: TGTGCCAGCAGCCTGGACAGAAACAATGAGCAGTTCTTC.

The V and J genes are TRBV5-1 and TRBJ2-5; D might be TRBD2 (6 bases). The germline V and J ends were trimmed by 1 base and 0 bases, with 16 bases remaining between them. CDR1 is SGHRS, CDR2 YFSETQ, per germline. This CDR3 region has 17 residues. The chain's CDR3 is CASSLMGLRQDQETQYF. DNA of the CDR3: TGCGCCAGCAGCTTGATGGGACTTCGCCAGGACCAAGAGACCCAGTACTTC.

This chain connects TRBV2 to TRBJ2-1; tentatively, D is TRBD1 (6 bases). The V end lost 7 bases, the J end lost 4 bases, and 11 bases lay between the germline ends. Germline V CDR1 and CDR2: SNHLY, FYNNEI. This CDR3 comprises 13 residues. CDR3: CASKSDRYNEQFF. The CDR3 nucleotides read TGTGCCAGCAAATCGGACAGATACAATGAGCAGTTCTTC.

This rearrangement joins TRBV24-1 to TRBJ2-7; TRBD2 is a possible D gene (5 bases). CDR1 is KGHDR and CDR2 is SFDVKD in the germline V gene. This CDR3 comprises 14 residues. The germline V and J ends were trimmed by 3 bases and 3 bases, with 11 bases remaining between them. CDR3 sequence reads: CATSDGVGSYEQYF. CDR3 sequence (DNA): TGTGCCACCAGTGATGGGGTGGGGAGCTACGAGCAGTACTTC.

This clone was observed a single time. The chain couples TRBV7-9 to TRBJ1-1; D is ambiguous. V gave up 5 bases and J gave up 3 bases, with 16 bases separating them. This CDR3 has 15 residues. The germline gives CDR1 SEHNR, CDR2 FQNEAQ (reference sequence). The CDR3 loop reads CASSPHPGRDTEAFF. The CDR3 DNA follows: TGTGCCAGCAGCCCGCACCCCGGGAGGGACACTGAAGCTTTCTTT.

The CDR3 DNA reads TGTGCCATCGCGGGAGAGCCGTCGATGGAGCAGTTCTTC. This translates into CAIAGEPSMEQFF. The chain combines TRBV2 with TRBJ2-1, with 7 bases identical to TRBD2. The CDR3 length is 13 residues. With V trimmed by 10 bases and J by 10 bases, 13 bases remained unmatched. Germline V gene sequence: CDR1 SNHLY, CDR2 FYNNEI.

J is TRBJ2-7 and V is TRBV19, with a weak D call TRBD1 (6 bases). The V and J ends lost 5 bases and 6 bases respectively, with 20 bases between them. The CDR3 length is 15 residues. Germline CDR1 LNHDA, CDR2 SQIVND (reference sequence). The CDR3, as DNA: TGTGCCAGTAGTCCCACAACCCGGGGCAGGGGCGAGCAGTACTTC. Translated, it gives CASSPTTRGRGEQYF.

This clone was counted a single time. The CDR3 sequence: CASTSRTSTDTQYF. Written as DNA, the CDR3 is TGCGCCAGCACTAGCCGGACTAGCACAGATACGCAGTATTTT. The rearrangement joins TRBV5-1 to TRBJ2-3; D is perhaps TRBD2 (5 bases). V was clipped by 6 bases and J by 0 bases, with 11 bases between them. The CDR3 extends over 14 amino acids. Germline V gene sequence: CDR1 SGHRS, CDR2 YFSETQ.

The J gene is TRBJ2-7, the V gene TRBV12-3 or TRBV12-4; no definite D call. The V end lost 3 bases, the J end lost 6 bases, and 9 bases lay between the germline ends. The CDR3 is 12 residues long. The CDR3 nucleotides are TGTGCCAGCAGTTTTATCCCCCTCGAGCAGTACTTC. This gives the protein CASSFIPLEQYF.

The CDR3 DNA reads TGCAGCGTACTTCGGGCGGGGAACACTGAAGCTTTCTTT. Amino acid sequence: CSVLRAGNTEAFF. The rearrangement uses TRBV29-1 and TRBJ1-1; no definite D call. The V end lost 6 bases, the J end lost 1 base, and 12 bases lay between the germline ends. CDR3 length equals 13 residues. Germline values: CDR1 SQVTM, CDR2 ANQGSEA.

A single count supports this clone. The V and J genes are TRBV19 and TRBJ2-3, with a tentative D call TRBD1 (5 bases). Germline V lookup: CDR1 LNHDA, CDR2 SQIVND (reference sequence). The CDR3 is 13 amino acids. V gave up 10 bases and J gave up 3 bases, with 14 bases separating them. CDR3 DNA: TGTGCCACCCTAGGACCAGGGACAGATACGCAGTATTTT. Protein sequence: CATLGPGTDTQYF.

CDR3: CASSSPTANTEAFF. The CDR3, as DNA: TGTGCCAGCAGTTCGCCGACAGCCAACACTGAAGCTTTCTTT. This rearrangement joins TRBV27 to TRBJ1-1; the D gene is possibly TRBD1 (5 bases). CDR1 and CDR2 (germline): MNHEY, SMNVEV (reference sequence). The V gene lost 4 bases and the J gene lost 2 bases, with 11 bases spanning the gap. The CDR3 runs to 14 residues.

The chain links TRBV30 to TRBJ1-2, with TRBD1 identical over 10 bases. In germline, CDR1 is GTSNPN, CDR2 SVGIG (reference sequence). V dropped 7 bases and J dropped 6; count of bases not matched to a gene: 8. The CDR3 consists of 13 residues. The CDR3 loop reads CASYAGTGDGYTF. As DNA, the CDR3 is TGTGCCTCATACGCCGGGACAGGGGATGGCTACACCTTC.

The V and J genes are TRBV7-2 and TRBJ2-7; 8 bases match TRBD2. The J segment lost 3 bases and the V segment lost 4 bases, leaving 8 bases of the junction unmatched. Germline CDR1 and CDR2: SGHTA and FQGNSA. The CDR3 has 15 amino acids. CDR3 nucleotide sequence: TGTGCCAGCAGCTCCACCGGGACTAGGGACTACGAGCAGTACTTC. This translates into CASSSTGTRDYEQYF.

With respect to this clone: This sample also contains other DNA sequences that code for the same CDR3. This chain links TRBV11-2 with TRBJ2-5; 9 bases match TRBD1. The CDR3 runs to 13 residues. In germline, CDR1 is SGHAT, CDR2 FQNNGV. Trimming took 5 bases from V and 3 from J; bases not matched to a gene: 1. The CDR3 nucleotides read TGTGCCAGCAGCAGGGACAGGGAAGAGACCCAGTACTTC. Protein product: CASSRDREETQYF.

In its sample, this clone was seen once. The chain employs TRBV6-5 and TRBJ1-1, with a weak D call TRBD1 (6 bases). From germline, CDR1 is MNHEY and CDR2 SVGAGI. This CDR3 comprises 15 residues. V was shortened by 9 bases and J by 2 bases, with 19 bases between the two germline ends. The CDR3 nucleotides read TGTGCCAGTCGAACCGAGAGGGGGTTTAACACTGAAGCTTTCTTT. Translated, it gives CASRTERGFNTEAFF.

V usage is TRBV5-1 and J usage is TRBJ2-3; TRBD1 matches 8 bases. Germline loops: CDR1 SGHRS, CDR2 YFSETQ. V was clipped by 6 bases and J by 2 bases; unmatched bases: 8. The CDR3 has 15 residues. CDR3 residues: CASTELGQVTDTQYF. CDR3 sequence (DNA): TGCGCCAGCACCGAATTGGGACAGGTCACAGATACGCAGTATTTT.

The chain uses TRBV12-1 and TRBJ1-3; TRBD1, the table's D call, was not compared with the DNA. TRBV12-1 is a pseudogene segment. This CDR3 has 16 residues. CDR3 nucleotides: TGTGCCAGCAGCTCCGGTGAGGGGGTCACTGGAAACACCATATATTTT. Protein: CASSSGEGVTGNTIYF.

V gene TRBV3-1 (or the pseudogene TRBV3-2) combines with J gene TRBJ2-5; no definite D call. CDR3 length: 11 residues. Looked up from germline, CDR1 is LGHDT and CDR2 is YNNKEL (reference sequence). Deletions cut 2 bases from V and 9 bases from J, with 7 bases between. This chain's CDR3 is CASSQSLAQYF. For the CDR3, the DNA is TGTGCCAGCAGCCAATCACTCGCCCAGTACTTC.

The V gene is TRBV7-9, the J gene TRBJ1-5; maybe TRBD1 (6 bases). This CDR3 is built from 17 residues. V was pared by 4 bases and J by 0 bases, with 16 bases between. Germline-derived CDR1 and CDR2 are SEHNR and FQNEAQ (reference sequence). The CDR3 sequence is CASSSTTGFNSNQPQHF. CDR3 in DNA: TGTGCCAGCAGCTCAACTACAGGGTTTAATAGCAATCAGCCCCAGCATTTT.

The V and J genes are TRBV19 and TRBJ2-1; a weak D match, TRBD2 (5 bases). The CDR3 runs to 16 residues. Germline CDR1 LNHDA, CDR2 SQIVND (reference sequence). The germline V and J ends were trimmed by 5 bases and 8 bases, with 22 bases remaining between them. The chain's CDR3 is CASSAQPRGIVDEQFF. CDR3 sequence (DNA): TGTGCCAGTAGTGCTCAACCGAGAGGGATCGTAGATGAGCAGTTCTTC.